This TCR beta chain was sequenced for a study of blood T cell repertoires in COVID-19. The CDR3 sequence is 15 residues long. V shed 3 bases and J 0 bases; nucleotides not matched to a gene: 5. Per germline, CDR1 MDHEN and CDR2 SYDVKM. Original analysis: Amplification from reference gene primers served as the basis for estimated nucleated cell counts. Using immunoSEQ multiplex PCR, the repertoire was profiled, and TCRdb retains in-frame clones only, with some absent. The V and J calls and clone size are taken from that table; D and trimming were inferred from the DNA. The sample has about 290,000 clones; around 90% are singletons.

Sequencing was done on a sample of peripheral blood. The gene calls are TRBV28 and TRBJ2-7; 7 bases agree with TRBD1. The receptor comes from a woman between 40 and 50 years old who had recovered from COVID-19. The CDR3 reads CASSLAQGVSYEQYF. Written as DNA, the CDR3 is TGTGCCAGCAGTTTGGCCCAGGGGGTCTCCTACGAGCAGTACTTC.